The sequence of this TCR beta chain was determined in a study of CD8+CD57+ T cells in acquired aplastic anemia. Study-level information: CD4+ and CD8+ cells, once sorted, gave DNA averaging roughly 3 ug. Study outcomes and limitations: Nearly 30 was the count of CD8+ CDR3 sequences that patients shared with controls.

TCR beta VDJ combinations and CDR3 sequences were profiled from genomic DNA. TCRdb re-analysed the reads in MiXCR, keeping a single row per CDR3 protein. This table has about 200,000 distinct CDR3 sequences, roughly 45% appearing once. V was pared by 2 bases and J by 3 bases, with 14 bases between. The CDR3 has 16 amino acids. CDR1 and CDR2 from the germline V gene are MNHNS and SASEGT. This clonotype was seen a few times. The target antigen is unknown. Individuals selected for sequencing had exhibited CD8+CD57+ cell expansion on flow cytometry. Patients, without exception, had severe acquired aplastic anemia. All patients were therapy-naive when blood was sampled.

Sequencing input: sorted CD4+, CD8+, or CD8+CD57+ T cells (not recorded which) from PBMCs. The rearrangement uses TRBV6-1 and TRBJ1-5; possible D gene TRBD1, 6 bases. The clonotype was recovered from a human donor with aplastic anemia. For the CDR3, the DNA is TGTGCCAGCAGTGAACCTAACAGGGCATACAATCAGCCCCAGCATTTT. Its protein is CASSEPNRAYNQPQHF.